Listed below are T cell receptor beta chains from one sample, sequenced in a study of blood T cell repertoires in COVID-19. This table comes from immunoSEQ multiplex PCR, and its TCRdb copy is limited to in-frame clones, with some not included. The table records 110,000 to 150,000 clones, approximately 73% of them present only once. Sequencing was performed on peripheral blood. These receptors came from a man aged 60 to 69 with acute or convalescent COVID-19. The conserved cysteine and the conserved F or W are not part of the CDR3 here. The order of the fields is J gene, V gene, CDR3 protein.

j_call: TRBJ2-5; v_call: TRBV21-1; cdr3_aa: ASSLRQGVMSKTQY
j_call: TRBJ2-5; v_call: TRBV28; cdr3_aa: ASSLGLRLEETQY
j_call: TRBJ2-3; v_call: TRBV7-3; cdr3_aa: ASSLGGYTDTQY
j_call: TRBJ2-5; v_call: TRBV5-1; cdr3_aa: ASSFGVGPGETQY
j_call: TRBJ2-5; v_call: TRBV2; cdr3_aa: ASFPGLGPETQY
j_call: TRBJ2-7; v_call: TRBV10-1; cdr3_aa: ASQAGDRYEQY
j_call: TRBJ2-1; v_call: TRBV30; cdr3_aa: AWSEWDRGLRGQF
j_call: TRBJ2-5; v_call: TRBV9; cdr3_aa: ASSLGLAEETQY
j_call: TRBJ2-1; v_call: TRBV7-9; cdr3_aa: ASSMAGAGEQF
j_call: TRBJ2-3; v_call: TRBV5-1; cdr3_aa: ASKSRGVDTQY
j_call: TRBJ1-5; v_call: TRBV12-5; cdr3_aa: ASGFLDEGGNNQPQH
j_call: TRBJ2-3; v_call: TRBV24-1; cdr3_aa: ATSGTSGASTDTQY
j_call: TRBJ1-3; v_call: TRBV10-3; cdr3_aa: AISEVAAGNTIY
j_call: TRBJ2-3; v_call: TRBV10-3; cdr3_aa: AIRGGLAGDTQY
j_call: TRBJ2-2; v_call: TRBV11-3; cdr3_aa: ASSPGTSGNTGELF
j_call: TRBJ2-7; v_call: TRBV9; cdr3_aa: ASSVEGTAFYEQY
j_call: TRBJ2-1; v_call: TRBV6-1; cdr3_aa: ASSEVGQGPREQF
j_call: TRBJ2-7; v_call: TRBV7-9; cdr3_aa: ASSPRWEQY
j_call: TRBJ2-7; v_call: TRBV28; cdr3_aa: ASSFSREQY
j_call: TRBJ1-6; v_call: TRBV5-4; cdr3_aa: ASSFDSRDSPLH
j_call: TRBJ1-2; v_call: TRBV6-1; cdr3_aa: ASSERTGFDGYT
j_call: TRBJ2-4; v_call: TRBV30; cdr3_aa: AWSFDRYDGKNIQY
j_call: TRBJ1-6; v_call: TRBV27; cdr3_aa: ASSSYTRTGVNSPLH
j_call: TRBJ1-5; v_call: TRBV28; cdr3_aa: ASSPPTGFSNQPQH
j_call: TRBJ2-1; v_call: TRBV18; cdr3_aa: ASSPGVPEGGQF
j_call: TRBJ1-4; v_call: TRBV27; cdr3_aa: ASSLALGAGDHQKLF
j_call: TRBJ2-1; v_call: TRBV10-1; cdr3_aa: ASSEGGQGARYNEQF
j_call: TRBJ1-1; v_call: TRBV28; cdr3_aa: ASSFQTGGSEAF
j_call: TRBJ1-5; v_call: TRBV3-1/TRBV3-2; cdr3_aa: ASSQDRNQPQH
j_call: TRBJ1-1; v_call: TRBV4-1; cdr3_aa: ASSQVWGGSTEAF
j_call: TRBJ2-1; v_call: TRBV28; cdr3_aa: ASRGAPGSYNEQF
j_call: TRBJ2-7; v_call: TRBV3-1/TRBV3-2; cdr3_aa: ASSHSRRQREYRNPYEQY
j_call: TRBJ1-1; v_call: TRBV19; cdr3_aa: ASRNQGGNTEAF
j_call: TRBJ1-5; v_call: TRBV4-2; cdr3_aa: ASSAGTGVPSNQPQH
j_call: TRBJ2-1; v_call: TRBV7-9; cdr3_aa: ASSATPRLASYNEQF
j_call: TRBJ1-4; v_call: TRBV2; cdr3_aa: ASRGGEGEKLF
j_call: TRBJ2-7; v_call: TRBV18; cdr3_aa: ASFPAGGANVHEQY
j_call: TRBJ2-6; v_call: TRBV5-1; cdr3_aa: ASSLGGTGANVLT
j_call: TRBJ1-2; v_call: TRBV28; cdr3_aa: ASRRDNSNGYT
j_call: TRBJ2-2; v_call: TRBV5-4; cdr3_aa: ASSLWGQGTVGGTGELF
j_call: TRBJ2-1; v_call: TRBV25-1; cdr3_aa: ASSALAEQF
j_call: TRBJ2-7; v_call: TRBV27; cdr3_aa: ASSHTSGHYEQY
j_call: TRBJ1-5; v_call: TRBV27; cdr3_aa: ASSLDSLRPQH
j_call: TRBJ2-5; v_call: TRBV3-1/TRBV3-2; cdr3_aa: ASSALLPGQGVETQY
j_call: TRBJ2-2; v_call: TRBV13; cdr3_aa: ASSPSPGTIDTGELF
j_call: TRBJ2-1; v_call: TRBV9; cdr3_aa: ASSPLVSANEQF
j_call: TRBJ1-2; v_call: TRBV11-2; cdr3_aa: ASSLDMGQGALSNGYT
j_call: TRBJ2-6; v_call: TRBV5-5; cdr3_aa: ASSFWGQSSGANVLT
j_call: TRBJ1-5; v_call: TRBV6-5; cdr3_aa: ASSPQGFGHQPQH
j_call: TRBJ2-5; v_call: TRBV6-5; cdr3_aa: ASSQGQGGGETQY
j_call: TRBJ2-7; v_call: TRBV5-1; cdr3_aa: ASSLARTSGLSYEQY
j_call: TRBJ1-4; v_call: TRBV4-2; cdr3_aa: ASSQDRQANEKLF
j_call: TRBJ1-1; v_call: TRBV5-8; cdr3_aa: ASSLDPGGNTEAF
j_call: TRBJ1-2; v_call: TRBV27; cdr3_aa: ASSRGTGAYGYT
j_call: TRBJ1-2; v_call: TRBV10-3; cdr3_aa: AIRTGGEDYGYT
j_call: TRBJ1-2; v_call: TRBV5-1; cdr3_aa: ASSLPGTGGVYGYT
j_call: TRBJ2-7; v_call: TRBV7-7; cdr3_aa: ASSPILWVASYEQY
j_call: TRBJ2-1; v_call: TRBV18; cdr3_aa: ASSPGTVIGTNNEQF
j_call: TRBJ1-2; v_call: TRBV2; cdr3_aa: ASSLNYGYT
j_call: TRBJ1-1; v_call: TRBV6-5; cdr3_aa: ASSPMEYTEAF